This TCR beta chain was retrieved from a study of T cell clusters in autoimmune cytopenias. Germline V gives CDR1 MNHNS, CDR2 SASEGT. The CDR3 extends over 13 amino acids. Each sample's input was about 250 ng genomic DNA, approximately 37,500 genome equivalents. Multiplex touch-down PCR amplified TRB using TRB-A and TRB-B pools in one tube. One entry per CDR3 protein, without DNA, is what TCRdb gives after re-calling the multiplex PCR reads. The sample has about 8,100 distinct CDR3 sequences. The TCR originated in a human donor with an autoimmune cytopenia or autoimmune hepatitis (not recorded which). V gene TRBV6-1 combines with J gene TRBJ1-5. Sample: peripheral blood. The CDR3 protein is CASRSTETQPQHF.